This TCR beta chain is from a study of blood T cell repertoires in COVID-19. Turning to the study itself: From the United States, Italy and Spain came samples of acute and convalescent COVID-19. Nucleic acid was either cDNA or gDNA, and it came from T cells, B-cell-depleted T cells, or PBMCs.

Germline V lookup: CDR1 SGHTA, CDR2 FQGNSA. The ends lost 1 base at V and 0 bases at J; junction bases unmatched: 3. This CDR3 is 16 amino acids long. Original analysis: Reference gene primer amplification in the assay estimated nucleated cell counts. The data were produced by immunoSEQ multiplex PCR, yet TCRdb's version contains in-frame clones alone and is incomplete. The V and J calls and clone size come from that table; D and trimming were worked out from the DNA. This repertoire shows about 200,000 clones, more than 70% found once; its top ten account for around 5.8%. The rearrangement joins TRBV7-2 to TRBJ2-3; 8 bases are shared with TRBD2. The sample taken for sequencing was peripheral blood. This TCR was sampled from a man between 35 and 55 years old with active or convalescent COVID-19. The CDR3 protein is CASSLGGGSSTDTQYF. The CDR3 nucleotides read TGTGCCAGCAGCTTAGGCGGGGGGAGTAGCACAGATACGCAGTATTTT.